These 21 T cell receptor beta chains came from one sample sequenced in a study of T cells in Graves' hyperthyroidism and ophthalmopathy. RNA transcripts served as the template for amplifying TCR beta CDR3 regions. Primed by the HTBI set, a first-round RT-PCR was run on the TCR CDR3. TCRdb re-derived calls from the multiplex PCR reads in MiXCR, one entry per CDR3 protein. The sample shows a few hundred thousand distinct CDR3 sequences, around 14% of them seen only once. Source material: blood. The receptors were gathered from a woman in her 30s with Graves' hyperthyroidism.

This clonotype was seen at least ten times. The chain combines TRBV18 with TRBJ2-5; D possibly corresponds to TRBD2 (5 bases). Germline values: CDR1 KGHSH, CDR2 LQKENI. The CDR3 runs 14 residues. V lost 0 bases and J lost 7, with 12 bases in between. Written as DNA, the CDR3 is TGTGCCAGCTCACCACCGACAACTCGGGGGACCCAGTACTTC. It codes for CASSPPTTRGTQYF.

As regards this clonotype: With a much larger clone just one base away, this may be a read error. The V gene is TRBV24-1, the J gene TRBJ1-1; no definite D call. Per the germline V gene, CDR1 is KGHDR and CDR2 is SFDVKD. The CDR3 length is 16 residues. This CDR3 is CATSDLYRSMNTEASF. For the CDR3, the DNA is TGTGCCACCAGTGATTTGTATAGATCCATGAACACTGAAGCTTCCTTT.

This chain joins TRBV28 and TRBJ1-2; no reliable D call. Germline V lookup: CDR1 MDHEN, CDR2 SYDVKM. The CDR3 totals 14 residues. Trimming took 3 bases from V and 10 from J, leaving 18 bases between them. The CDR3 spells CASSFGGEHIPYTF. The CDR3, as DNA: TGTGCCAGCAGTTTCGGAGGAGAACACATCCCCTACACCTTC.

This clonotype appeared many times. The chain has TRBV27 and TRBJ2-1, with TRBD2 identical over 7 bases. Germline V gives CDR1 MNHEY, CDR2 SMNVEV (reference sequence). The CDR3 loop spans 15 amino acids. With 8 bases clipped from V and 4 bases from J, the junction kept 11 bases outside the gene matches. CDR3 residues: CASSRSGDFYNEQFF. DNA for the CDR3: TGTGCCAGCTCGCGGAGCGGGGACTTTTACAATGAGCAGTTCTTC.

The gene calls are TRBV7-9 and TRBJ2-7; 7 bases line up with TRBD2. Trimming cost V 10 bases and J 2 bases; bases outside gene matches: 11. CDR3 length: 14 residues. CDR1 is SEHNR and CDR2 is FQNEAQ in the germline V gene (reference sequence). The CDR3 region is CATKSAGTPYEQYF. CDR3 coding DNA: TGTGCCACTAAGTCAGCGGGGACCCCCTACGAGCAGTACTTC.

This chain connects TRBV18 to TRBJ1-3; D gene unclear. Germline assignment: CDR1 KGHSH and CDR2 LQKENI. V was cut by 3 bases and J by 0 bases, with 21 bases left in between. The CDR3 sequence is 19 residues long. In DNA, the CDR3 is TGTGCCAGCTCACCGGTTTCAATCGCTCAATCTTTCTCTGGAAACACCATATATTTT. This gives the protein CASSPVSIAQSFSGNTIYF.

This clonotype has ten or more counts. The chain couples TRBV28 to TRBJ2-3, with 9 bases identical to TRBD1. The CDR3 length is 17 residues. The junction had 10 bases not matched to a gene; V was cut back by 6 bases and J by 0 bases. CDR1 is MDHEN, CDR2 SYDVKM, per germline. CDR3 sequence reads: CASRTGTGRPSTDTQYF. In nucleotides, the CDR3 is TGTGCCAGCAGAACCGGGACAGGGCGTCCCAGCACAGATACGCAGTATTTT.

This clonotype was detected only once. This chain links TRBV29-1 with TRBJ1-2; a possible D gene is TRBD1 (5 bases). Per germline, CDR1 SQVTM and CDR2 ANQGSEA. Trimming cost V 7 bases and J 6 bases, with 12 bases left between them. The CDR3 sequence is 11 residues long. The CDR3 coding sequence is TGCAGCGCACTTGACAGTGATGGCTACACCTTC. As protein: CSALDSDGYTF.

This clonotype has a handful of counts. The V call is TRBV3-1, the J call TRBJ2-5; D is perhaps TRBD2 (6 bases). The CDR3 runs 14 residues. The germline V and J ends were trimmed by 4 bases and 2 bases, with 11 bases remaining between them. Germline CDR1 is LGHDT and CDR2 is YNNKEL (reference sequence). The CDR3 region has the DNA TGTGCCAGCAGCCTCCGGACTATACAAGAGACCCAGTACTTC. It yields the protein CASSLRTIQETQYF.

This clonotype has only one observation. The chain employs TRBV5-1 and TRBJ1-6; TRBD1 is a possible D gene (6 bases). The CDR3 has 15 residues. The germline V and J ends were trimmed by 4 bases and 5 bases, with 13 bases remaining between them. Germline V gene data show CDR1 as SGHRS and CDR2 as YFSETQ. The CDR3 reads CASSQLGTHNSPLHF. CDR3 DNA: TGCGCCAGCAGCCAGTTGGGGACACATAATTCACCCCTCCACTTT.

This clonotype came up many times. The CDR3 region is CASSLDAATRNTEAFF. The DNA of the CDR3 is TGCGCCAGCAGCTTGGATGCCGCAACAAGGAACACTGAAGCTTTCTTT. This sequence joins TRBV5-1 and TRBJ1-1; D uncertain. Germline CDR1 SGHRS, CDR2 YFSETQ. The germline V and J ends were trimmed by 0 bases and 1 base, with 13 bases remaining between them. The CDR3 covers 16 residues.

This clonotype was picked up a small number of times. The CDR3 here is CASSARSGASYNEQFF. The CDR3 bases are TGTGCCAGTAGTGCACGAAGCGGGGCCTCCTACAATGAGCAGTTCTTC. The chain links TRBV19 to TRBJ2-1; 7 bases are shared with TRBD2. CDR3 size: 16 residues. In germline, CDR1 is LNHDA, CDR2 SQIVND (reference sequence). Unmatched junction bases numbered 7, after V lost 5 bases and J lost 0 bases.

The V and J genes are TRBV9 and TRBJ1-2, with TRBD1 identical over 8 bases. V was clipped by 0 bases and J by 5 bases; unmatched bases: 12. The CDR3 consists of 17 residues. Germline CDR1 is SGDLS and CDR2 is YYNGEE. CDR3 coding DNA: TGTGCCAGCAGCGTAGCTGGGACAGGTGGTAGGGGGTATGGCTACACCTTC. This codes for CASSVAGTGGRGYGYTF.

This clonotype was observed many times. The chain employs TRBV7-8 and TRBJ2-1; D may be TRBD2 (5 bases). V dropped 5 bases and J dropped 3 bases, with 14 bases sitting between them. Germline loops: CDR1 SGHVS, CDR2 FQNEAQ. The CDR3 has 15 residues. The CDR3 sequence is CASSPAENFYNEQFF. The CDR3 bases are TGTGCCAGCAGCCCAGCGGAGAACTTCTACAATGAGCAGTTCTTC.

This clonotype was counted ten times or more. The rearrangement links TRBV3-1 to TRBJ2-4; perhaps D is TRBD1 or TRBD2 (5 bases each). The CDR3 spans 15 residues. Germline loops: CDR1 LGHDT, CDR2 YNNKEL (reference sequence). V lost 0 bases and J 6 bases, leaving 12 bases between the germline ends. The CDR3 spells CASSQDRGYTNIQYF. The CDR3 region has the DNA TGTGCCAGCAGCCAAGATCGGGGCTACACAAACATTCAGTACTTC.

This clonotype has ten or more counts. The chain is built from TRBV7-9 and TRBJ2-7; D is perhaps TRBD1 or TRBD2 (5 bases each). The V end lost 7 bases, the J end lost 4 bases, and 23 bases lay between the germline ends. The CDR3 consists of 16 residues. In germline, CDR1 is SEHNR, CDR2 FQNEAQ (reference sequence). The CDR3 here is CASNDQTGAAAYEQYF. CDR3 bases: TGTGCCAGCAACGATCAAACCGGGGCCGCCGCTTACGAGCAGTACTTC.

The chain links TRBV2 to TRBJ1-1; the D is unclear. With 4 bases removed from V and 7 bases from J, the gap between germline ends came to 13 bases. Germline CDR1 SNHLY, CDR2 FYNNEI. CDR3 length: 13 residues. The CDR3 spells CASSATRCSEAFF. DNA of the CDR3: TGTGCCAGCAGTGCCACACGATGCAGTGAAGCTTTCTTT.

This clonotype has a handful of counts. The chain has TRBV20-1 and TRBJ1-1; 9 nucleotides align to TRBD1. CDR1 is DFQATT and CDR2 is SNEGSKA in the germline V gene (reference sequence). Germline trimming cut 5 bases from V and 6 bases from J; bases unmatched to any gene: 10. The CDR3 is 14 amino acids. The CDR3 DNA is TGCAGTGCTGACCCGGGACAGGGTTTGCCTGAAGCTTTCTTT. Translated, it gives CSADPGQGLPEAFF.

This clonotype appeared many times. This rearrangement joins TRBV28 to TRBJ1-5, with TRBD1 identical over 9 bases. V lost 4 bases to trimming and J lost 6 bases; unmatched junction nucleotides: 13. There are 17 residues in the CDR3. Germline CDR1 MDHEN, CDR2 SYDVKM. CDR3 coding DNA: TGTGCCAGCAGTTCCGTATCGGGACAGGGAATTACTCAGCCCCAGCATTTT. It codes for CASSSVSGQGITQPQHF.

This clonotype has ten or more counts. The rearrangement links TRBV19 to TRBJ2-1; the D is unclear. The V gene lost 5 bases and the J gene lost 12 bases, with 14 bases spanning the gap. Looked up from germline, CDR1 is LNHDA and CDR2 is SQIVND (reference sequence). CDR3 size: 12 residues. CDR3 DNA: TGTGCCAGTAGTTCTGTAGTGTTCGGGCAGTTCTTC. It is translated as CASSSVVFGQFF.

CDR3 nucleotide sequence: TGCGCCAGCAGCTTGGTAGTAGCGGGAGTCCGGGAGCAGTACTTC. Amino acid sequence: CASSLVVAGVREQYF. The chain has TRBV5-1 and TRBJ2-7; 9 nucleotides match TRBD2. Germline-derived CDR1 and CDR2 are SGHRS and YFSETQ. The V gene end was trimmed by 0 bases and the J gene end by 7 bases; junction bases not matched to a gene: 8. The length of the CDR3 is 15 residues.